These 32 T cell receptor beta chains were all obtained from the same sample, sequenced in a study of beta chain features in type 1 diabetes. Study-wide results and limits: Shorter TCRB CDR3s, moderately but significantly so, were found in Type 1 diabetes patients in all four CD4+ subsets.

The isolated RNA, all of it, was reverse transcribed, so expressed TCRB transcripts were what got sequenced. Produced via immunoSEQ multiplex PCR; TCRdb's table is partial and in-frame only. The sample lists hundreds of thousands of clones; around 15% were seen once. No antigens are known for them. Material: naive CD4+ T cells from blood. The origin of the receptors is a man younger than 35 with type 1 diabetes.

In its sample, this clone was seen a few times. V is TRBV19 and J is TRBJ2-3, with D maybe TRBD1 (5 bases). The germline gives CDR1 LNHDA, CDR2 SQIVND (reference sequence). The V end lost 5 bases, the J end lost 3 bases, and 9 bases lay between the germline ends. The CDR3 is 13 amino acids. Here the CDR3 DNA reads TGTGCCAGTAGTGGACCAGGGACAGATACGCAGTATTTT. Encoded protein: CASSGPGTDTQYF.

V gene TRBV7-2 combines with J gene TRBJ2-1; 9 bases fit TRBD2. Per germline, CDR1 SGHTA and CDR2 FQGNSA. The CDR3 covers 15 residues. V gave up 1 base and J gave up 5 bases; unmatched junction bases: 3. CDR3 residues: CASSLERGDHNEQFF. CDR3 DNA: TGTGCCAGCAGCTTAGAGCGGGGGGACCACAATGAGCAGTTCTTC.

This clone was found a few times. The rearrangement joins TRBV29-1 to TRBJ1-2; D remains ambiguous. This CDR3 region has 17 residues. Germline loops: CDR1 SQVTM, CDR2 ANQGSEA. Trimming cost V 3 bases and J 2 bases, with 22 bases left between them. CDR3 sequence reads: CSVDVSSRLTPNYGYTF. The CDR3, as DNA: TGCAGCGTTGACGTTTCCAGCCGACTTACGCCAAACTATGGCTACACCTTC. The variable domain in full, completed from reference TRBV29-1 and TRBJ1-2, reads SAVISQKPSRDICQRGTSLTIQCQVDSQVTMMFWYRQQPGQSLTLIATANQGSEATYESGFVIDKFPISRPNLTFSTLTVSNMSPEDSSIYLCSVDVSSRLTPNYGYTFGSGTRLTVV.

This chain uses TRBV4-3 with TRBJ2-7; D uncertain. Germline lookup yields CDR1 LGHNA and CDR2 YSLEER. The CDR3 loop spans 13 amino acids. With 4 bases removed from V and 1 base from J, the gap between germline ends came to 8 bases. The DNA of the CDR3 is TGCGCCAGCAGCCCGGTCGGATCCTACGAGCAGTACTTC. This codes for CASSPVGSYEQYF.

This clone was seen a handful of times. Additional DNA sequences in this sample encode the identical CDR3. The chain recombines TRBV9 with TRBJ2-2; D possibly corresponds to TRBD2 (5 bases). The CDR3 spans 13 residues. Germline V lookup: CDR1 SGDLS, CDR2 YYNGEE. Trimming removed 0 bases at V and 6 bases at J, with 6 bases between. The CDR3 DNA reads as TGTGCCAGCAGCGTAGTCGGGGCCGGGGAGCTGTTTTTT. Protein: CASSVVGAGELFF. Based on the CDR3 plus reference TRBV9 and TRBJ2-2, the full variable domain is DSGVTQTPKHLITATGQRVTLRCSPRSGDLSVYWYQQSLDQGLQFLIQYYNGEERAKGNILERFSAQQFPDLHSELNLSSLELGDSALYFCASSVVGAGELFFGEGSRLTVL.

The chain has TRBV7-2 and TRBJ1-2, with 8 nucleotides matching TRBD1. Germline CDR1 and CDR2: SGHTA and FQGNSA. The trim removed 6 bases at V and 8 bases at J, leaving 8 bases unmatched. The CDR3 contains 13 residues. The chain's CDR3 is CASRQDRVGGYTF. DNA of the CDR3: TGTGCCAGCAGACAGGACAGGGTGGGAGGCTACACCTTC.

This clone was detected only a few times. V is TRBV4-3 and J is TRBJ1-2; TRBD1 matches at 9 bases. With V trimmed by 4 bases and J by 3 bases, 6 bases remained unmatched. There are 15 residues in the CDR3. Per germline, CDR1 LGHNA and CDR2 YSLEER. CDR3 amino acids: CASSPGTGLDYGYTF. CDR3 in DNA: TGCGCCAGCAGCCCAGGGACAGGGTTGGACTATGGCTACACCTTC.

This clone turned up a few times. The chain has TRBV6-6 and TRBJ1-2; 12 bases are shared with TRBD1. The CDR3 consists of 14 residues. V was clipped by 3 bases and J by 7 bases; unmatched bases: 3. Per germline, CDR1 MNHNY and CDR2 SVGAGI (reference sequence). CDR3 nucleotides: TGTGCCAGCAGTTATGGGGACAGGGGGCCTGGCTACACCTTC. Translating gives CASSYGDRGPGYTF.

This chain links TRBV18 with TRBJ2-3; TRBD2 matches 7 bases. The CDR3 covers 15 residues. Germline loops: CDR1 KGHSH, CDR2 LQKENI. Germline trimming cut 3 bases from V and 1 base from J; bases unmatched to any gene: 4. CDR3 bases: TGTGCCAGCTCACCCTTGGGAGGGGGCACAGATACGCAGTATTTT. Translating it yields CASSPLGGGTDTQYF.

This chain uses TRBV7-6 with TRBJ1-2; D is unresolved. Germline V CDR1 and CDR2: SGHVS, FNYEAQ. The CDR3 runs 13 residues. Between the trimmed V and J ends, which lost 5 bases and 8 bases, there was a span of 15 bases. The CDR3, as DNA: TGTGCCAGCAGCCGATCCGGAAGAAGGGGCTACACCTTC. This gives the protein CASSRSGRRGYTF.

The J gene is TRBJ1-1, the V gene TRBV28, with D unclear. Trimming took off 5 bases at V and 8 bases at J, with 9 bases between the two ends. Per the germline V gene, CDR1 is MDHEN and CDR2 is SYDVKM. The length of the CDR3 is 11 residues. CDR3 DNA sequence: TGTGCCAGCAGTACTTTGATAGAAGCTTTCTTT. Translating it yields CASSTLIEAFF.

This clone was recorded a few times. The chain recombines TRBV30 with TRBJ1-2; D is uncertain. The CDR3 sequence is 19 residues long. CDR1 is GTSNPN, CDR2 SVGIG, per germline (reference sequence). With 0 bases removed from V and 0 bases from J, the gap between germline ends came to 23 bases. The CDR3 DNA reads TGTGCCTGGAGTGTAACCGGTCAGTACACTTACATGACTAACTATGGCTACACCTTC. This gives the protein CAWSVTGQYTYMTNYGYTF.

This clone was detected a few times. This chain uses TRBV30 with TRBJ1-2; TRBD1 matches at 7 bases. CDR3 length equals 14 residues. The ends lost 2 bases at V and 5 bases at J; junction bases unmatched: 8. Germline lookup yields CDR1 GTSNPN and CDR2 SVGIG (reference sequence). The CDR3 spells CAWSTGQSVYGYTF. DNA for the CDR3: TGTGCCTGGAGTACGGGACAGTCGGTGTATGGCTACACCTTC. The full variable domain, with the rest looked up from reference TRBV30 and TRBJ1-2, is SQTIHQWPATLVQPVGSPLSLECTVEGTSNPNLYWYRQAAGRGLQLLFYSVGIGQISSEVPQNLSASRPQDRQFILSSKKLLLSDSGFYLCAWSTGQSVYGYTFGSGTRLTVV.

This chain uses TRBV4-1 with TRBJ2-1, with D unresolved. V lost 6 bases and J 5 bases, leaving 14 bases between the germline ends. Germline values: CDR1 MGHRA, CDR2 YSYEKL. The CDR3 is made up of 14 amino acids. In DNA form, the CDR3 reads TGCGCCAGCAGGGGTCAGGAGTCTAACAATGAGCAGTTCTTC. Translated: CASRGQESNNEQFF.

The CDR3 reads CASSRASGAFGDTQYF. The CDR3 DNA sequence: TGTGCCAGCAGCCGGGCTAGCGGCGCCTTTGGGGATACGCAGTATTTT. This chain links TRBV14 with TRBJ2-3, with 7 nucleotides matching TRBD2. J lost 6 bases, V lost 4 bases, and 13 bases had no gene match. This CDR3 has 16 amino acids. CDR1 SGHDN and CDR2 FVKESK come from the germline V gene.

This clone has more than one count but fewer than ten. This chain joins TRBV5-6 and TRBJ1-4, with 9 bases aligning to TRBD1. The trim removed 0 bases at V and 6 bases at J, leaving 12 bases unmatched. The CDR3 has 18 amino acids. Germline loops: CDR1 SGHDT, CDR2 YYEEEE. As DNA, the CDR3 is TGTGCCAGCAGCTTGGGTTTCTCCGGGACAGGGTTCGATGAAAAACTGTTTTTT. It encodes CASSLGFSGTGFDEKLFF. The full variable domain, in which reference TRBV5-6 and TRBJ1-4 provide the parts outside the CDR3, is DAGVTQSPTHLIKTRGQQVTLRCSPKSGHDTVSWYQQALGQGPQFIFQYYEEEERQRGNFPDRFSGHQFPNYSSELNVNALLLGDSALYLCASSLGFSGTGFDEKLFFGSGTQLSVL.

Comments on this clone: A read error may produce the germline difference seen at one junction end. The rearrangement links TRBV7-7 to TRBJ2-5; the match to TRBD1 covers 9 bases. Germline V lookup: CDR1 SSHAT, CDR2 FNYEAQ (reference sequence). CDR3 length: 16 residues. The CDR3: CASSSGTGSPQETQYF. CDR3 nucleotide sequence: TGTGCTAGCAGCTCCGGGACAGGGAGTCCCCAAGAGACCCAGTACTTC.

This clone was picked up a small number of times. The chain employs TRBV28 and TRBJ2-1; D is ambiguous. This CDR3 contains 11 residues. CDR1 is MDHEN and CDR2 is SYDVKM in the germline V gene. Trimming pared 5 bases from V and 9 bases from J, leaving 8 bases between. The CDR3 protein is CASSTRAEQFF. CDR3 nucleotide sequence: TGTGCCAGCAGTACGCGTGCTGAGCAGTTCTTC.

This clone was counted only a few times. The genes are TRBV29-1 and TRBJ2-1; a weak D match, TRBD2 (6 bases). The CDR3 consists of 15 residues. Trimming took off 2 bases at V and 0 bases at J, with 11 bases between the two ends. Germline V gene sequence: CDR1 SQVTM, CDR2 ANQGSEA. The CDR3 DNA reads TGCAGCGTTGAAAGCGCGGGACTCTCCTACAATGAGCAGTTCTTC. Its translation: CSVESAGLSYNEQFF.

The CDR3 DNA follows: TGCGCCAGCAGCCAAGATTTGGGACAGGGGAACTATGGCTACACCTTC. It specifies CASSQDLGQGNYGYTF. The V and J genes are TRBV4-1 and TRBJ1-2; 10 bases are shared with TRBD1. The CDR3 covers 16 residues. With V trimmed by 0 bases and J by 2 bases, 3 bases remained unmatched. Germline CDR1 MGHRA, CDR2 YSYEKL.

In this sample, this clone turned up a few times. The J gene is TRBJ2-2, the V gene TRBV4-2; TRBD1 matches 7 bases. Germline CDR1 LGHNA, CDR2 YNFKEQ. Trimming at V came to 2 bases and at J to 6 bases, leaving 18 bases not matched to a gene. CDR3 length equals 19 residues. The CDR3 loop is CASSQKIARGLMGAGELFF. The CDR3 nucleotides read TGTGCCAGCAGCCAAAAGATAGCAAGGGGGCTGATGGGAGCCGGGGAGCTGTTTTTT.

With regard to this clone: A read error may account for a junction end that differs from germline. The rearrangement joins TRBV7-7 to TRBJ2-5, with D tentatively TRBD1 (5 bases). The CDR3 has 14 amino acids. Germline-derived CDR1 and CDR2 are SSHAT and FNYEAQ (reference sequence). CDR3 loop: CASSSNQGKETQYF. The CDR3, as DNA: TGTGCTAGCAGCTCCAATCAGGGAAAGGAGACCCAGTACTTC.

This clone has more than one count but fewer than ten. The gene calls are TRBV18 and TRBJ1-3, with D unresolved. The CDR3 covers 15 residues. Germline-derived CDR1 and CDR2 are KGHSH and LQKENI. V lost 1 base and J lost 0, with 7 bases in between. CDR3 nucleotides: TGTGCCAGCTCACCACAGACTGTCTCTGGAAACACCATATATTTT. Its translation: CASSPQTVSGNTIYF.

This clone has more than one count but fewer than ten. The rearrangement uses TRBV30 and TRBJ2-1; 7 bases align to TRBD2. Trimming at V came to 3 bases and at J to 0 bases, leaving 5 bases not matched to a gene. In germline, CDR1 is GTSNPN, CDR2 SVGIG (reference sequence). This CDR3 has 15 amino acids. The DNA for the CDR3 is TGTGCCTGGAGCCGACTAGCTTCCTCCTACAATGAGCAGTTCTTC. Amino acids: CAWSRLASSYNEQFF.

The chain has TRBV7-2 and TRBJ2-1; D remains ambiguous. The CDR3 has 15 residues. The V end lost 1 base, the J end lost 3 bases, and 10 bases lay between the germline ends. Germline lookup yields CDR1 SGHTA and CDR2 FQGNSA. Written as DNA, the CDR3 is TGTGCCAGCAGCTTAGAGACATCTATCTACAATGAGCAGTTCTTC. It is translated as CASSLETSIYNEQFF. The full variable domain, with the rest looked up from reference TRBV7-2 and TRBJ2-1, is GAGVSQSPSNKVTEKGKDVELRCDPISGHTALYWYRQSLGQGLEFLIYFQGNSAPDKSGLPSDRFSAERTGGSVSTLTIQRTQQEDSAVYLCASSLETSIYNEQFFGPGTRLTVL.

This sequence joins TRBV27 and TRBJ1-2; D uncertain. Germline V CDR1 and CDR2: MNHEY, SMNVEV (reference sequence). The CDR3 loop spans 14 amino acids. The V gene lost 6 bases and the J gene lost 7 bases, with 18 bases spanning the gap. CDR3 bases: TGTGCCAGCAGCTCAGTGGGCGAAGCGGGTGGCTACACCTTC. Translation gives CASSSVGEAGGYTF.

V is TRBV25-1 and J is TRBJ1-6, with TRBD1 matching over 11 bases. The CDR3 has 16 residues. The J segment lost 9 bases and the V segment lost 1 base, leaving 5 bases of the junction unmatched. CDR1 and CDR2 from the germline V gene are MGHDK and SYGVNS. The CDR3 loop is CASSEFTGTGGSPLHF. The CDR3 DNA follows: TGTGCCAGCAGTGAATTTACCGGGACAGGGGGTTCACCCCTCCACTTT.

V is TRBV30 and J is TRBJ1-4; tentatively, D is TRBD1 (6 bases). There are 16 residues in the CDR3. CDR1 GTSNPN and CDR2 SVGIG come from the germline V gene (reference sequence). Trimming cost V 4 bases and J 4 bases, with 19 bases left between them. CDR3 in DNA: TGTGCCTGGAACCCCCTCCGGGGGGCCAGTAATGAAAAACTGTTTTTT. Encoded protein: CAWNPLRGASNEKLFF.

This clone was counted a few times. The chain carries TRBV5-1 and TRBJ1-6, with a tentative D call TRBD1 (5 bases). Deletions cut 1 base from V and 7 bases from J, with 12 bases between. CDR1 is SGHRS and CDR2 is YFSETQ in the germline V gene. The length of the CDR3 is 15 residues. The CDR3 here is CASSLFGTDNSPLHF. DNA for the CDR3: TGCGCCAGCAGCTTGTTTGGGACTGACAATTCACCCCTCCACTTT.

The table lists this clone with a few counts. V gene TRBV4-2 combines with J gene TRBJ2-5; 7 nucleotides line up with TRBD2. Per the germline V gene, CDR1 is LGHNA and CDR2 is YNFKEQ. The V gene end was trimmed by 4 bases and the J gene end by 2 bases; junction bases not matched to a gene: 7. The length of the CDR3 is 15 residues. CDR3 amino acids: CASSLRDYPQETQYF. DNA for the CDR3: TGTGCCAGCAGCCTCCGGGACTACCCTCAAGAGACCCAGTACTTC.

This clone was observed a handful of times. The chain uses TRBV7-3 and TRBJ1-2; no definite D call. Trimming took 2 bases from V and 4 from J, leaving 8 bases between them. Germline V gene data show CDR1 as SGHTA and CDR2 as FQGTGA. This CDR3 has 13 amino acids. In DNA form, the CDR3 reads TGTGCCAGCAGCTTACAGCCGGTCTATGGCTACACCTTC. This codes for CASSLQPVYGYTF.

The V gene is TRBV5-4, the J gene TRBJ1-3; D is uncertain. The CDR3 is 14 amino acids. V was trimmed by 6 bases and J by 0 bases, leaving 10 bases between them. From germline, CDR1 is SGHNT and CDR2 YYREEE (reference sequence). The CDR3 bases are TGTGCCAGCAAGGCGGGAACCTCTGGAAACACCATATATTTT. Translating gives CASKAGTSGNTIYF.